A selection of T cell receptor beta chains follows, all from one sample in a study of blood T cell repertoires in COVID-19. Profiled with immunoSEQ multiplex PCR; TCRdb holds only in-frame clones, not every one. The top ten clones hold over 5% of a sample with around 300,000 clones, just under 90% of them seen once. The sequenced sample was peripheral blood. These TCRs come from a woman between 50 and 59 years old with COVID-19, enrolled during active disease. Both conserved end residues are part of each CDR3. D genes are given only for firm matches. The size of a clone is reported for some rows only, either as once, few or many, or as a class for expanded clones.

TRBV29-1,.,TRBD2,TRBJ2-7,CSAAGGLNFYEQYF,TGCAGCGCCGCGGGGGGGCTAAATTTTTACGAGCAGTACTTC
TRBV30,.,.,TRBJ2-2,CAWNEVTGELFF,TGTGCCTGGAATGAGGTCACCGGGGAGCTGTTTTTT
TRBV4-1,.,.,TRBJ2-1,CASSQPWGPGNEQFF,TGCGCCAGCAGCCAGCCTTGGGGGCCAGGGAATGAGCAGTTCTTC
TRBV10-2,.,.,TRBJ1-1,CASSEWGGPADTEAFF,TGCGCCAGCAGCGAATGGGGGGGCCCAGCGGACACTGAAGCTTTCTTT
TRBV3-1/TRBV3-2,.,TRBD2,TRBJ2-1,CASSQSNRGTSGSYNEQFF,TGTGCCAGCAGCCAAAGTAACCGTGGGACTAGCGGCTCCTACAATGAGCAGTTCTTC
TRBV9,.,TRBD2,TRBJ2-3,CASSVVGGGVTDTQYF,TGTGCCAGCAGCGTAGTAGGCGGGGGGGTTACAGATACGCAGTATTTT
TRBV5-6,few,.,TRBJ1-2,CASKSQGQANYGYTF,TGTGCCAGCAAATCACAGGGTCAAGCTAACTATGGCTACACCTTC
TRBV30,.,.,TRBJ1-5,CAWSVRVGGRNQPQHF,TGTGCCTGGAGTGTACGGGTTGGGGGCCGCAATCAGCCCCAGCATTTT
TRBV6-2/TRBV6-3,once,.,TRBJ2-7,CASSPGGYEQYF,TGTGCCAGCAGTCCAGGGGGGTACGAGCAGTACTTC
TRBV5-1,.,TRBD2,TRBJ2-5,CASSLVRTSGKVVETQYF,TGCGCCAGCAGCTTGGTCCGGACTAGCGGGAAAGTGGTGGAGACCCAGTACTTC
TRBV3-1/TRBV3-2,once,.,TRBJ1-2,CASGRQGFFHGYTF,TGTGCCAGCGGGAGGCAGGGCTTTTTCCATGGCTACACCTTC
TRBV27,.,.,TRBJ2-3,CASSLFGDTQYF,TGTGCCAGCAGTTTATTCGGGGATACGCAGTATTTT
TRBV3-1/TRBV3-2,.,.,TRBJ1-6,CASVSGGSPLHF,TGTGCCAGCGTGAGCGGGGGTTCACCCCTCCACTTT
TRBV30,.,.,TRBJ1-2,CAWTGGGRVLAGYTF,TGTGCCTGGACCGGGGGGGGGAGGGTCCTGGCGGGCTACACCTTC
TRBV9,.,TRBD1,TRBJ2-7,CASSVGPSQGAREQYF,TGTGCCAGCAGCGTAGGACCGAGTCAGGGGGCGCGTGAGCAGTACTTC
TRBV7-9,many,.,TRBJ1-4,CASSGGGNNEKLFF,TGTGCCAGCAGCGGCGGGGGCAATAATGAAAAACTGTTTTTT
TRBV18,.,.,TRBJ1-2,CASSPPSGGGRHGYTF,TGTGCCAGCTCACCACCCTCGGGGGGGGGAAGGCATGGCTACACCTTC
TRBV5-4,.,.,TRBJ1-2,CASSLAEQIRYGYTF,TGTGCCAGCAGCTTGGCCGAACAGATCAGGTACGGCTACACCTTC
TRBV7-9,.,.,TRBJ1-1,CASSLSGTEAFF,TGTGCCAGCAGCCTCAGTGGCACTGAAGCTTTCTTT
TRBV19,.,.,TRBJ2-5,CASSIGSGQETQYF,TGTGCCAGTAGTATTGGTAGCGGACAAGAGACCCAGTACTTC
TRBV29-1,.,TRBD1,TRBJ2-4,CSVARTGVTSKNIQYF,TGCAGCGTCGCCAGGACAGGGGTTACGTCCAAAAACATTCAGTACTTC
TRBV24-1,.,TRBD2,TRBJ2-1,CATSGHRVAGGNEQFF,TGTGCCACCAGTGGGCATAGAGTAGCGGGAGGCAATGAGCAGTTCTTC
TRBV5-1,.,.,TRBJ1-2,CASSSRGGGASSRVYGYAF,TGCGCCAGCAGTTCCCGAGGCGGGGGCGCCTCAAGTAGAGTCTATGGCTACGCCTTC
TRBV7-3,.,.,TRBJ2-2,CASSRDGSNTGELFF,TGTGCCAGCAGCCGCGACGGGTCGAACACCGGGGAGCTGTTTTTT
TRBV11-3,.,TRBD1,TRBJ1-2,CASSLTRTGYGYTF,TGTGCCAGCAGCTTAACGAGGACAGGGTATGGCTACACCTTC
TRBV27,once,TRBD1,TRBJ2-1,CASSLRGDRVEEQFF,TGTGCCAGCAGTTTAAGGGGTGACAGGGTTGAGGAGCAGTTCTTC
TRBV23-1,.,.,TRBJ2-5,CASSQSGTTCAHETQYF,TGCGCCAGCAGTCAATCCGGGACAACCTGTGCCCACGAGACCCAGTACTTC
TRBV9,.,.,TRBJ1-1,CASSAGENMNTEAFF,TGTGCCAGCAGCGCCGGAGAGAACATGAACACTGAAGCTTTCTTT
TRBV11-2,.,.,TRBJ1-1,CASSLVTGVVTEAFF,TGTGCCAGCAGCTTAGTTACGGGGGTTGTGACTGAAGCTTTCTTT
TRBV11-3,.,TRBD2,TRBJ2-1,CASSSLSGRTPHEQFF,TGTGCCAGCAGCAGTCTTAGCGGGAGGACCCCACATGAGCAGTTCTTC
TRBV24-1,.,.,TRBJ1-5,CATSDLQCRPHSNQPQHF,TGTGCCACCAGTGATTTGCAGTGCAGGCCCCATAGCAATCAGCCCCAGCATTTT
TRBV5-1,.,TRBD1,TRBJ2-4,CASSSTTGRIQYF,TGCGCCAGCAGCTCGACGACAGGGCGAATTCAGTACTTC
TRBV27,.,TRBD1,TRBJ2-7,CASRLGGTGSYEQYF,TGTGCCAGCAGACTAGGTGGGACAGGGTCTTACGAGCAGTACTTC
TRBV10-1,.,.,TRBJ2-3,CASSESVGGLTDTQYF,TGCGCCAGCAGTGAGTCAGTGGGAGGCCTTACAGATACGCAGTATTTT
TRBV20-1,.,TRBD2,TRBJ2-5,CSASSPSGRGWGETQYF,TGCAGTGCTAGTTCTCCTAGCGGGAGGGGATGGGGGGAGACCCAGTACTTC
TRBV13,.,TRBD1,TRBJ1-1,CASSITPQGGTEAFF,TGTGCCAGCAGCATTACCCCACAGGGGGGAACTGAAGCTTTCTTT
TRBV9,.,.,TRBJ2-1,CASSVQTGRSYNEQFF,TGTGCCAGCAGCGTCCAGACAGGGAGGTCCTACAATGAGCAGTTCTTC
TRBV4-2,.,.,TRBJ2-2,CASSQDRGSRNTGELFF,TGTGCCAGCAGCCAAGATCGAGGTAGCAGGAACACCGGGGAGCTGTTTTTT
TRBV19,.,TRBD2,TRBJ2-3,CASSTPGLAGGAGDTQYF,TGTGCCAGTAGTACCCCGGGACTAGCGGGAGGAGCGGGAGATACGCAGTATTTT
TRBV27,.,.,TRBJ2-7,CASRSISGTRGYEQYF,TGTGCCAGCAGATCAATTTCCGGGACACGCGGCTACGAGCAGTACTTC
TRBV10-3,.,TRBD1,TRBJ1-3,CAISERGGENTIYF,TGTGCCATCAGTGAGCGAGGGGGCGAAAACACCATATATTTT
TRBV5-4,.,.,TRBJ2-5,CASSSGGTWGKETQYF,TGTGCCAGCAGCTCTGGCGGGACCTGGGGGAAAGAGACCCAGTACTTC
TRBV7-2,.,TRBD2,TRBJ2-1,CASSLLAGVRNEQFF,TGTGCCAGCAGCTTACTAGCGGGAGTGAGGAATGAGCAGTTCTTC
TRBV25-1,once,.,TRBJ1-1,CASSVRTGLRTEAFF,TGTGCCAGCAGTGTAAGAACAGGGTTACGCACTGAAGCTTTCTTT
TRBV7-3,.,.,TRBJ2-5,CASSRTGSGATQYF,TGTGCCAGCAGCCGGACCGGGTCAGGGGCGACCCAGTACTTC